This T cell receptor beta chain was recovered during a study of T cells in Graves' hyperthyroidism and ophthalmopathy. A word on this clonotype: The target antigen is unknown.

Uncontrolled infection, other autoimmune disease, pregnancy and lactation each barred patients from inclusion. PBMCs were derived from 10 ml fresh peripheral blood. In germline, CDR1 is SNHLY, CDR2 FYNNEI. The CDR3 runs to 12 residues. V lost 7 bases and J lost 7, with 10 bases in between. Study-level findings and limits: Classification by a 13 V-J model distinguished ophthalmopathy from stable hyperthyroidism.

Template material for amplifying TCR beta CDR3 regions consisted of RNA transcripts. First-round RT-PCR of the TCR CDR3 relied on the HTBI primer set. TCRdb analysed the multiplex PCR reads with MiXCR anew, one entry per CDR3 protein. The sample includes around 370,000 distinct CDR3 sequences, approximately 18% of them seen just once. Material: blood. The V and J genes are TRBV2 and TRBJ2-2; D unresolved. The sequence was obtained from a man between 18 and 35 years old with Graves' ophthalmopathy. CDR3 nucleotides: TGTGCCAGCACGCTCAGGAGCGGGGAGCTGTTTTTT. Protein sequence: CASTLRSGELFF.